Below are 25 T cell receptor beta chains sequenced from a single sample in a study of cytotoxic CD8 clonotypes in ibrutinib-treated CLL. The protocol was immunoSEQ multiplex PCR, while the TCRdb copy is restricted to in-frame clones and leaves out a portion. The sample shows under 35,000 clones, 69% of them seen only once. The specimen was PBMCs, collected after 24 months of ibrutinib treatment. Receptor source: a human donor with chronic lymphocytic leukemia.

This clone was counted ten times or more. The chain joins TRBV27 to TRBJ1-1; 7 nucleotides match TRBD1. CDR3 length equals 14 residues. Per the germline V gene, CDR1 is MNHEY and CDR2 is SMNVEV (reference sequence). The V gene end was trimmed by 6 bases and the J gene end by 1 base; junction bases not matched to a gene: 5. CDR3 DNA sequence: TGTGCCAGCAGCACAGGGGATGCGAACACTGAAGCTTTCTTT. Protein product: CASSTGDANTEAFF.

The chain links TRBV30 to TRBJ1-3; 7 bases are a match to TRBD1. The CDR3 consists of 17 residues. Losses at the gene ends were 3 bases for V and 2 bases for J; bases not matched to a gene: 13. CDR1 and CDR2 (germline): GTSNPN, SVGIG (reference sequence). CDR3 amino acids: CAWRERDSLLTGNTIYF. CDR3 DNA: TGTGCCTGGAGAGAGAGGGACAGCTTGTTAACTGGAAACACCATATATTTT.

This clone was observed a few times. CDR3 DNA: TGTGCCAGTATGAAGTGGGGGAATAGCCAGCCCCAGCATTTT. Its protein product is CASMKWGNSQPQHF. This sequence joins TRBV19 and TRBJ1-5; possibly TRBD1 for D (5 bases). The CDR3 is 14 residues long. The V end lost 7 bases, the J end lost 7 bases, and 17 bases lay between the germline ends. Germline CDR1 LNHDA, CDR2 SQIVND (reference sequence).

This clone was seen more than once but under ten times. This chain connects TRBV4-2 to TRBJ2-7, with D unclear. V was cut by 1 base and J by 3 bases, with 4 bases left in between. There are 12 residues in the CDR3. In germline, CDR1 is LGHNA, CDR2 YNFKEQ. CDR3 protein: CASSQVHYEQYF. The CDR3 DNA reads as TGTGCCAGCAGCCAAGTTCACTACGAGCAGTACTTC.

This clone is a singleton in its sample. The chain has TRBV11-2 and TRBJ1-2, with 10 bases lining up with TRBD1. J lost 7 bases, V lost 4 bases, and 3 bases had no gene match. There are 13 residues in the CDR3. Germline V gene sequence: CDR1 SGHAT, CDR2 FQNNGV. CDR3 DNA sequence: TGTGCCAGCAGCTCTCGGACAGGGGGTGGCTACACCTTC. Translated, it gives CASSSRTGGGYTF. The entire variable domain, with the rest obtained from reference TRBV11-2 and TRBJ1-2, is as follows: EAGVAQSPRYKIIEKRQSVAFWCNPISGHATLYWYQQILGQGPKLLIQFQNNGVVDDSQLPKDRFSAERLKGVDSTLKIQPAKLEDSAVYLCASSSRTGGGYTFGSGTRLTVV.

This chain uses TRBV29-1 with TRBJ1-5; possibly TRBD1 for D (5 bases). The CDR3 contains 15 residues. Trimming cost V 2 bases and J 4 bases, with 15 bases left between them. The germline V gene has CDR1 SQVTM and CDR2 ANQGSEA. As DNA, the CDR3 is TGCAGCGTTGAAAGTGGGGCGGGCGGGAATCAGCCCCAGCATTTT. It yields the protein CSVESGAGGNQPQHF.

This CDR3 reads CASSGNRVNQPQHF. Here the CDR3 DNA reads TGCGCCAGCAGCGGGAACAGGGTCAATCAGCCCCAGCATTTT. The chain links TRBV5-1 to TRBJ1-5; TRBD1 might be the D (6 bases). This CDR3 is 14 amino acids long. CDR1 and CDR2 from the germline V gene are SGHRS and YFSETQ. V was cut by 4 bases and J by 3 bases, with 11 bases left in between.

The genes are TRBV28 and TRBJ2-5; tentative D call: TRBD2 (6 bases). CDR3 length: 11 residues. The V gene's germline CDR1 is MDHEN and CDR2 SYDVKM. The V and J ends lost 11 bases and 4 bases respectively, with 11 bases between them. CDR3 sequence (DNA): TGTGCCTGTCACGGGGGAGAGACCCAGTACTTC. Translation gives CACHGGETQYF.

This chain uses TRBV28 with TRBJ2-3; D may be TRBD2 (5 bases). The germline gives CDR1 MDHEN, CDR2 SYDVKM. V gave up 5 bases and J gave up 6 bases, with 12 bases separating them. CDR3 length equals 13 residues. This chain's CDR3 is CASSLPGWDTQYF. The CDR3 DNA follows: TGTGCCAGCAGTCTCCCGGGGTGGGATACGCAGTATTTT.

The rearrangement joins TRBV7-6 to TRBJ1-3; 8 nucleotides match TRBD1. Germline V gene data show CDR1 as SGHVS and CDR2 as FNYEAQ. The CDR3 runs 16 residues. J gave up 0 bases and V 5 bases, and 6 bases lay outside the gene matches. The CDR3 reads CASSPGTGRSGNTIYF. CDR3 coding DNA: TGTGCCAGCAGCCCGGGGACAGGCCGCTCTGGAAACACCATATATTTT.

There are a few counts of this clone. The chain joins TRBV28 to TRBJ1-5; D is perhaps TRBD1 (6 bases). V lost 5 bases and J lost 1, with 18 bases in between. From germline, CDR1 is MDHEN and CDR2 SYDVKM. This CDR3 contains 17 residues. The CDR3 loop reads CASSPRGMGASNQPQHF. The CDR3 nucleotides read TGTGCCAGCAGTCCCCGCGGTATGGGGGCGAGCAATCAGCCCCAGCATTTT.

The rearrangement uses TRBV11-3 and TRBJ2-1, with D perhaps TRBD2 (6 bases). The germline gives CDR1 SGHNT, CDR2 YENEEA. The CDR3 is 13 residues long. V shed 5 bases and J shed 9 bases, with 14 bases lying between them. The CDR3 spells CASSPLNGGEQFF. The CDR3, as DNA: TGTGCCAGCAGCCCTCTTAACGGGGGTGAGCAGTTCTTC.

This clone was recorded a few times. J is TRBJ2-2 and V is TRBV6-6, with TRBD1 matching 10 bases. The CDR3 loop spans 15 amino acids. The J segment lost 0 bases and the V segment lost 5 bases, leaving 0 bases of the junction unmatched. Per germline, CDR1 MNHNY and CDR2 SVGAGI (reference sequence). The CDR3 spells CASSGQGANTGELFF. CDR3 in DNA: TGTGCCAGCAGTGGACAGGGGGCGAACACCGGGGAGCTGTTTTTT.

J is TRBJ1-6 and V is TRBV4-1; D unclear. The CDR3 has 16 amino acids. Trimming pared 4 bases from V and 0 bases from J, leaving 10 bases between. CDR1 MGHRA and CDR2 YSYEKL come from the germline V gene. The CDR3 region is CASSLESSSYNSPLHF. The CDR3 coding sequence is TGCGCCAGCAGCCTTGAATCGAGCTCCTATAATTCACCCCTCCACTTT.

This chain connects TRBV7-8 to TRBJ2-5, with unresolved D. CDR3 size: 20 residues. The germline gives CDR1 SGHVS, CDR2 FQNEAQ. Trimming pared 1 base from V and 4 bases from J, leaving 28 bases between. The CDR3 reads CASSLVPSVPGLPPLETQYF. Written as DNA, the CDR3 is TGTGCCAGCAGCTTAGTACCCAGTGTACCGGGCCTTCCCCCGTTAGAGACCCAGTACTTC. The complete variable domain, with remaining parts taken from reference TRBV7-8 and TRBJ2-5, reads GAGVSQSPRYKVAKRGQDVALRCDPISGHVSLFWYQQALGQGPEFLTYFQNEAQLDKSGLPSDRFFAERPEGSVSTLKIQRTQQEDSAVYLCASSLVPSVPGLPPLETQYFGPGTRLLVL.

This sequence joins TRBV7-2 and TRBJ2-5, with D unresolved. Germline CDR1 SGHTA, CDR2 FQGNSA. The CDR3 is 14 residues long. V gave up 4 bases and J gave up 7 bases, with 16 bases separating them. CDR3 sequence reads: CASSSEWVERTQYF. CDR3 DNA sequence: TGTGCCAGCAGCTCCGAGTGGGTAGAGAGGACCCAGTACTTC.

This clone occurred once. The gene calls are TRBV5-6 and TRBJ2-6, with D unresolved. The CDR3 has 15 amino acids. Looked up from germline, CDR1 is SGHDT and CDR2 is YYEEEE. The ends were cut back, 1 base at V and 3 bases at J, with 8 bases in the middle. The DNA of the CDR3 is TGTGCCAGCAGCTTGCTCTCCGGTGGGGCCAACGTCCTGACTTTC. The encoded protein is CASSLLSGGANVLTF.

V usage is TRBV9 and J usage is TRBJ1-1; tentatively, D is TRBD1 (5 bases). From germline, CDR1 is SGDLS and CDR2 YYNGEE. V was shortened by 3 bases and J by 6 bases, with 15 bases between the two germline ends. The CDR3 has 14 residues. The CDR3 DNA follows: TGTGCCAGCAGCGCGCAGGGTAATGGGGCTGAAGCTTTCTTT. Protein: CASSAQGNGAEAFF.

The chain links TRBV2 to TRBJ2-2; TRBD2 matches at 11 bases. Germline lookup yields CDR1 SNHLY and CDR2 FYNNEI. This CDR3 has 16 amino acids. Germline trimming cut 4 bases from V and 7 bases from J; bases unmatched to any gene: 8. CDR3 region: CASSGSGGAGNGELFF. The CDR3 DNA reads TGTGCCAGCAGTGGTAGCGGGGGGGCCGGGAACGGGGAGCTGTTTTTT.

This clone was seen a single time. The junction departs from the called germline gene at one end, perhaps through a read error. The rearrangement uses TRBV7-7 and TRBJ2-3, with 7 nucleotides matching TRBD2. Germline lookup yields CDR1 SSHAT and CDR2 FNYEAQ (reference sequence). The CDR3 runs 16 residues. The CDR3 DNA sequence: TGTGCTAGCAGCTGCAGGTCCAGCGGGGGCACAGATACGCAGTATTTT. As protein: CASSCRSSGGTDTQYF.

The CDR3 nucleotides read TGTGCCAGCAGCCGCCGGACAGATACGCAGTATTTT. It is translated as CASSRRTDTQYF. The gene calls are TRBV16 and TRBJ2-3; D not certain. The CDR3 consists of 12 residues. V was clipped by 4 bases and J by 3 bases, with 5 bases between them. Germline CDR1 and CDR2: KGHSY and FQNENV.

The chain recombines TRBV5-1 with TRBJ2-1, with D unclear. The CDR3 extends over 14 amino acids. Germline CDR1 is SGHRS and CDR2 is YFSETQ. V shed 0 bases and J shed 10 bases, with 14 bases lying between them. This CDR3 is CASSLGQIREEQFF. In DNA, the CDR3 is TGCGCCAGCAGCTTGGGGCAGATTAGAGAGGAGCAGTTCTTC. The variable domain in full, completed from reference TRBV5-1 and TRBJ2-1, reads KAGVTQTPRYLIKTRGQQVTLSCSPISGHRSVSWYQQTPGQGLQFLFEYFSETQRNKGNFPGRFSGRQFSNSRSEMNVSTLELGDSALYLCASSLGQIREEQFFGPGTRLTVL.

This sequence joins TRBV5-1 and TRBJ1-2, with 8 bases lining up with TRBD1. This CDR3 has 15 amino acids. Trimming at V came to 2 bases and at J to 4 bases, leaving 7 bases not matched to a gene. Germline V gene sequence: CDR1 SGHRS, CDR2 YFSETQ. The CDR3 DNA sequence: TGCGCCAGCAGCTTCTGGACAGGGAAATTCTATGGCTACACCTTC. Protein product: CASSFWTGKFYGYTF.

The chain is built from TRBV7-9 and TRBJ1-3; 7 nucleotides align to TRBD1. Germline values: CDR1 SEHNR, CDR2 FQNEAQ (reference sequence). This CDR3 comprises 16 residues. J was trimmed by 0 bases and V by 5 bases; bases with no gene match: 7. This CDR3 is CASSPGQPSSGNTIYF. The CDR3 nucleotides read TGTGCCAGCAGCCCGGGACAGCCATCCTCTGGAAACACCATATATTTT.

CDR3 sequence: CATSRASLGLAGGDTQYF. DNA for the CDR3: TGTGCCACCAGCAGAGCGTCCCTGGGACTAGCGGGGGGGGATACGCAGTATTTT. The chain recombines TRBV15 with TRBJ2-3, with TRBD2 matching over 16 bases. This CDR3 has 18 residues. The ends lost 1 base at V and 6 bases at J; junction bases unmatched: 7. In germline, CDR1 is LNHNV, CDR2 YYDKDF (reference sequence).